This TCR beta chain emerged from a study of human T cells and chemical hapten exposure listed by TCRdb under 2021. The study in broad terms: For sensitization, 2% DPC in acetone was applied to an approximately 2 cm by approximately 2 cm area of upper inner arm skin. Blood samples were taken from patients before sensitization (week 0) and at 2, 6 and about 24 weeks after DPC sensitization. Blood for TCR sequencing was provided by twenty-nine alopecia patients at one to four time points (pre-sensitization, 2, 6 and 24 weeks). Patients additionally received weekly therapeutic DPC doses to the scalp throughout the roughly 26-week study period. Patch testing was performed on the upper back with Finn chambers containing 0.01% DPC, and the patch tests were scored after 6 days according to International Contact Dermatitis Research Group standards. Most of the patients in the cohort were female, and the cohort covered alopecia areata with under or over 50% scalp involvement, alopecia totalis and alopecia universalis. The study tracked peripheral blood TCR repertoire changes in vivo during primary and secondary sensitization to the hapten diphenylcyclopropenone (DPC) in alopecia patients. Libraries were pooled for sequencing, and variation in per-sample TCR yields was attributed mainly to small differences in library volumes within the pool.

Trimming leaves V shorter by 5 bases and J shorter by 0 bases, with the junction holding 12 bases beyond the gene matches. According to the germline V gene, CDR1 reads MNHNS and CDR2 reads SASEGT. Inclusive of the bounding cysteine and phenylalanine, the CDR3 is 17 residues long. The DNA shown is the 51-base CDR3, in frame from base 1. The intended sense of this specimen's time point label: patch test 1, 2 weeks after DPC sensitization. The treatment or condition label here, explained by the study, means: therapeutic diphenylcyclopropenone sensitization with weekly scalp DPC. At each patch-test visit, blood was drawn before the patch test was applied. Eligible patients were aged 18 to 70, diagnosed with alopecia, deemed suitable for DPC therapy, and excluded if pregnant. Unfractionated whole blood was collected in Tempus Blood RNA tubes, and total RNA was extracted from that blood. This clonotype was observed many times. The antigen it recognizes is unknown. Base qualities are missing; no much larger clone stands one base away.

The library was prepared using RACE. The sequencer listed for this sample is NextSeq 500. During library preparation, unique molecular identifiers were attached to individual cDNA molecules so that TCRs could be counted in a quantitative, reproducible way. Both TCR alpha and TCR beta chains were sequenced from each blood RNA sample. Concerning the study's data processing: A median of around 96,000 TCRs per sample was observed, with a range of roughly 20,000 to 750,000. The Decombinator software suite was used to annotate the V, J and CDR3 of the TCR reads. For PS versus PT1 abundance plots, all samples were subsampled to the same number of TCRs (28,000). Expanded TCRs were defined as absent before sensitization and observed at least eight times at the 2-week time point. The raw public reads went through TCRdb reprocessing: fastp at Q25, MiXCR clone calling, in-frame beta chains kept. When rows share a CDR3 protein, they turn into one entry using the most common DNA and genes. TCRdb's processing, not the study's, gives the V and J calls here. Recorded for this sample are around 99,000 distinct CDR3 sequences; around 12% of them occurred a single time. Together, the top ten hold approximately 2.1% of the sample.

Broad study findings and their caveats: Expanded TCRs formed significantly more large CDR3 similarity clusters than pre-sensitization or healthy control sets, consistent with antigen-driven responses. Alopecia, a presumed autoimmune disease, was present in all patients, so the immune response of the patients might differ from that of healthy individuals. After repeated subsampling, the strength of the expansion versus patch-test correlation and the threshold at which it became significant changed. DPC sensitization did not change the number of TCRs with a frequency above 1 in 1000, and there was no evidence of changes in global repertoire structure. Patch test score was positively correlated with the number of PT1 expanded TCRs, with significance at thresholds 8, 16 and 32 but not at 4.

This receptor was taken from a woman aged 40 to 55 with alopecia areata. Some clones in this sample may be carry-over from other donors' samples. The V and J genes are TRBV6-1 and TRBJ1-2; 7 central nucleotides agree with TRBD1. Specimen: whole blood, collected in connection with sensitization to the hapten diphenylcyclopropenone (DPC). The DNA sequence is as follows: TGTGCCAGCAGTCCAAAACGGGACAGAATAGCTAACTATGGCTACACCTTC. It translates as CASSPKRDRIANYGYTF.